This TCR beta chain emerged from a study of cytomegalovirus exposure and HLA in healthy donors (dated by TCRdb to 2017 to 2019). In terms of the full investigation: An earlier analysis of under 600 of the donors reported 250 to 300 Gb of sequence data and 100 million to 130 million unique TCR beta sequences from 150 million to 200 million T cells. Among several hundred genotyped donors of the cohort, an average of roughly 230,000 unique TCR beta nucleotide sequences was sequenced per donor, of which about 20% were non-productive. Rather than using new phenotypic data, the later analysis identified candidate immune exposures from TCR beta sequences and from how often those sequences occurred across donors. Using immunosequencing, the study profiled T cell repertoires from about 610 subjects and related those repertoires to cytomegalovirus serostatus. Donor age, sex, ethnicity and CMV serostatus were collected together with the repertoire data. Every repertoire in the discovery cohort had been generated on one and the same sequencing platform. Among the 398 genotyped donors, around 81% belonged to the genetic ancestry cluster associated with self-reported Caucasian donors. A later genetic analysis took genome-wide SNP genotypes for about three fifths of the 666 donors and used that subset as a discovery cohort. Roughly 310 gigabases of sequencing data and approximately 85 million unique TCR sequences were included in an early release covering roughly 700 HLA-typed donors. HLA typing included class I and class II loci at four-digit resolution. A handful of DR-DQ haplotypes were handled as single units for association and clustering because linkage in the cohort was strong. To predict cytomegalovirus infection status, the study brought together high-throughput TCR immunosequencing, statistical association of individual TCRs with disease status, and machine learning. In a later analysis, previously published TCR beta repertoires from fewer than 750 donors were re-analyzed and high-resolution HLA genotyping was added so that TCR occurrence patterns could be studied. The study aimed to test whether cataloging public T cell receptors could reveal signatures of past pathogen exposure. The number of donors typed differed by locus, with about 620-630 for A, B, C, DRB1 and DQB1, more than 500 for DQA1, 606 for DPA1, and around 450 for DPB1. In an earlier analysis of 587 of the donors, high-throughput TCR beta sequencing was used to judge whether each TCR beta V gene segment behaved as functional or pseudogenic. A separate validation cohort of approximately 120 different subjects was used in addition to the approximately 640-subject first cohort. The paper as a whole reports these results and caveats: A later analysis found that TCR association rates varied across HLA loci, with DRB1 alleles showing the most associated TCRs and HLA-C alleles the fewest. The presence/absence analyses assumed that sequencing depth was roughly uniform across donors, and that assumption may not be true. Most TCR sequences were observed very rarely across donors, whereas some public TCRs were present in many individuals. Several of the top co-occurrence clusters appeared to be linked to parvovirus B19, influenza, CMV and Epstein-Barr virus, according to a later analysis. Linkage disequilibrium might explain the correlated functional status among segregating V segments, but an unknown experimental factor could not be ruled out. A later analysis associated about 18,000 TCR beta sequences with specific HLA alleles at a false discovery rate of 0.05. The 87-base-pair reads could not distinguish some IMGT-functional V segments, including TRBV6-2 and TRBV6-3, so those segments were excluded. A later analysis found that HLA-associated TCR beta chains were more clonally expanded and had lower generation probabilities than equally common non-associated chains. In a later genetic analysis, a missense DCLRE1C variant was associated with V-gene and J-gene trimming of TCR beta chains, and the association was replicated in an independent cohort. According to a later analysis, most CMV-associated TCR beta chains appeared to be HLA-restricted, and the HLA associations seemed to be driven largely by CMV exposure. HLA typing was unavailable for some donors at each locus, so association tests used only the typed subset. The authors suggested that the approach could potentially be generalized to other disease states and immunological phenotypes. In an earlier analysis of 587 of the donors, most TCR beta V segments appeared in productive rearrangements about 87% or about 30% of the time, broadly matching IMGT annotations. The classifier was reported to diagnose cytomegalovirus status with high specificity and sensitivity in both the original cohort and the validation cohort. This cohort had only TCR beta chains sequenced, and the lack of alpha or paired-chain data limited which features could be detected. A further reported finding was that TCR beta sequences accurately predicted the HLA-A and HLA-B alleles for most subjects in the first cohort. In a later genetic analysis, fewer N-insertions in productive TCRs were reported among donors in an Asian-associated ancestry cluster than the 666-donor mean. In vitro tests confirmed that three of the cytomegalovirus-associated TCR beta chains recognize cytomegalovirus antigens. CMV serostatus was the only immune exposure information available for the cohort. Because counts were too low, roughly 16 rarely observed V segments, including chromosome 9 orphons, were excluded from the earlier analysis of around 640 of the donors. The study listed 150 to 200 TCR beta chains as associated with cytomegalovirus. The sequencing pipeline was judged likely to have produced a cluster of highly shared sequence variants as a technical artifact. When HLA alleles, especially DR and DQ, strongly co-occurred, attributing TCR associations to individual alleles was difficult.

A remark on this clone: The antigen it binds to is not known. The CDR3 carries no conserved terminal phenylalanine or tryptophan, so it likely arises from a read error.

Libraries came from the immunoSEQ multiplex PCR assay. The multiplex PCR relied on a mix of 60 forward primers for TCR Vbeta segments and 13 reverse primers for TCR Jbeta segments. Amplification of the CDR3 region of rearranged TCR beta genes was performed with a multiplex PCR assay on genomic DNA. On the Illumina HiSeq System, the amplified TCR beta libraries were sequenced as 87-base-pair reads. The authors processed their data as follows. A later analysis tallied 70 million to 100 million unique TCR beta chains across the 700 or so repertoires, and roughly 11 million of those chains were shared by two or more donors. Raw reads were error-corrected and collapsed into unique sequences with a nearest-neighbor algorithm that merged closely related sequences to remove PCR and sequencing errors. V, D and J gene segments were assigned by aligning CDR3 sequences to IMGT reference sequences. For a sequence to be retained, a match of at least six nucleotides was required to both a V gene segment and a J gene segment. Rearrangements were classified as productive when the CDR3 lacked stop codons and remained in frame with V and J, and all other rearrangements were classified as non-productive. CDR3 was defined by IMGT convention, running from the second conserved V-encoded cysteine to the conserved J-encoded phenylalanine. In an earlier analysis of more than 550 of the donors, sequences lacking an unambiguous match to a single V gene segment were excluded. In an earlier analysis of more than 500 of the donors, a V segment was called functional when productive rearrangements were above 56.7%, and segregating when the standard deviation between donors exceeded 5%. A statistical classification framework was built for diagnosing cytomegalovirus status from the catalog of TCR beta chain sequences. A later analysis assigned V and J genes by comparing TCR nucleotide sequences with IMGT/GENE-DB human TR gene sequences. Using the TCRdist pipeline, a later analysis assigned CDR3 sequences along with most-parsimonious VDJ recombination scenarios. In a later analysis, every TCR beta chain was defined by the combination of its CDR3 amino acid sequence and its V-gene family, and reads without a unique V-gene family were dropped. In a later analysis, fewer than 650 highly shared, low-generation-probability nucleotide sequences were removed to address suspected cross-contamination and a sequencing artifact. In a later analysis, a clonal expansion index was calculated for each public chain from normalized within-repertoire ranks of inferred template counts. In a later analysis, generation probabilities were computed with a VDJ recombination model fitted to out-of-frame rearrangements, and the resulting probabilities were checked against IGoR. A later analysis scored TCR-TCR, TCR-HLA and TCR-CMV co-occurrence with hypergeometric tests, applying a repertoire-size bias correction to TCR pairs. A later analysis estimated false discovery rates by permuting HLA or CMV assignments 20 times. In a later analysis, co-occurring TCRs were grouped with DBSCAN, and TCRdist sequence similarity was added when clustering was performed within HLA-allele-positive subsets. Repertoires with fewer than 30,000 or more than 120,000 public chains, plus five repertoires with anomalous nucleotide sharing, were excluded from co-occurrence clustering. TCRdb stores this immuneACCESS table with in-frame sequences only. Part of the clones is absent; in the studies checked, under half of the shortfall reflects unresolved V genes, and no reason is known for the rest. V and J calls and clone size are those listed in that table; D and trimming were worked out from the DNA. Counted in this sample were around 25,000 clones; 75% to 85% of them appeared once. Around 4.5% of the sample lies in the top ten.

V and J lose 2 bases and 0 bases, and a span of 10 bases separates them. A total of 15 residues make up the CDR3, ends included. The entry retains the CDR3 DNA only, 45 bases that are in frame from base 1. As encoded in the germline V gene (reference sequence), CDR1 is SEHNR while CDR2 is FQNEAQ. The cohort comprised 670 or so healthy bone marrow donors. At the time of sampling, all cohort members were nominally healthy, though unrecorded immune exposures were likely present. The donor tested CMV seronegative, placing the donor among the 350 to 400 seronegative members of the cohort. A peripheral blood sample was collected from each donor, and TCR beta sequencing was performed on peripheral blood mononuclear cells. Genomic DNA was extracted from the blood cell samples with the Qiagen DNeasy Blood Extraction Kit.

Sequenced sample: PBMCs. The TCR originated in a male donor in good health and CMV-seronegative. The rearranged chain carries TRBV7-9 and TRBJ1-2, with no confident D gene call. CDR3 protein: CASSLSGNSNYGYTS. The sequenced DNA: TGTGCCAGCAGCTTAAGTGGCAACTCTAACTATGGCTACACCTCC.